This T cell receptor (beta chain) appears in the sequencing data of a study of metastatic and nonmetastatic thyroid tumors. Study background: Repertoires from blood and tumor or nodule tissue of malignant and benign thyroid patients were compared.

V was pared by 3 bases and J by 10 bases, with 13 bases between. Germline CDR1 reads SGHRS; CDR2 reads YFSETQ. This CDR3 has 12 amino acids. This clone counts as medium-sized. All patients were untreated before thyroid surgery. Original handling: The study took CDR3 differences across clinicopathological groups and made a distant-metastasis classifier for papillary thyroid cancer from them. MiXCR was used by TCRdb to re-call the PCR reads. These V and J calls rely on TCRdb rather than the paper's analysis. This table holds several thousand clones, about 31% found once. Material for sequencing was adjacent normal tissue. The rearrangement joins TRBV5-1 to TRBJ1-2; TRBD1 might be the D (5 bases). The sequence came from a female donor with papillary thyroid cancer or a benign thyroid nodule (not recorded which). Some clones in this sample may be carry-over from other donors' samples. For the CDR3, the DNA is TGCGCCAGCAGCTCGGACATCGGGTCCTACACCTTC. It codes for CASSSDIGSYTF.